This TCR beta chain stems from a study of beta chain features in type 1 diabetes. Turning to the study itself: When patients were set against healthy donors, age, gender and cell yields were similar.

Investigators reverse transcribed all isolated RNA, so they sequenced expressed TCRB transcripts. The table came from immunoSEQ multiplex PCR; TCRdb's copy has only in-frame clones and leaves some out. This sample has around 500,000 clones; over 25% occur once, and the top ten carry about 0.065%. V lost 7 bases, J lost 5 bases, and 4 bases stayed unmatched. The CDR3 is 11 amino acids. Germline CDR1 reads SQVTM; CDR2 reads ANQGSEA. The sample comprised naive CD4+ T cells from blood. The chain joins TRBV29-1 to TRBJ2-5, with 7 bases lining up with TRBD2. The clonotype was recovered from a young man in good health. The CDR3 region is CSGEGSETQYF. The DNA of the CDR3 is TGCAGCGGGGAGGGGTCGGAGACCCAGTACTTC.